This TCR beta chain comes out of a study of stem cell transplantation in POMP-related autoinflammatory disease. A remark on this clone: Its antigen remains unidentified.

This table comes from immunoSEQ multiplex PCR, and its TCRdb copy is limited to in-frame clones, with some not included. The sample contains roughly 8,900 clones, about 88% of which appear only once. Points from the study as a whole: Patients with PRAID showed a restricted number of unique TRB V-J gene pairings.

The germline V gene has CDR1 SGDLS and CDR2 YYNGEE. Trimming removed 0 bases at V and 5 bases at J, with 18 bases between. CDR3 size: 17 residues. The V call is TRBV9, the J call TRBJ2-1, with D perhaps assigned TRBD1 or TRBD2 (6 bases each). Sequencing was performed on CD8+ T cells from PBMCs, taken after stem cell transplantation. This TCR was recovered from a human patient with POMP-related autoinflammation and immune dysregulation (PRAID). The T cells may partly be graft donor cells. DNA for the CDR3: TGTGCCAGCAGCGTAGCCCACGGGGGCCCCTGGGACAATGAGCAGTTCTTC. The encoded protein is CASSVAHGGPWDNEQFF.